This T cell receptor (beta chain) appears in the sequencing data of a study of T cell responses to AZD1222 COVID-19 vaccine. At the level of the study: Analyses pooled second doses at about 4 or about 12 weeks. General study results and limits: Regions 160-218 and 743-854 dominated among vaccine-associated CD4 TCRs spanning spike.

Data came from immunoSEQ multiplex PCR; TCRdb stores just in-frame clones and leaves some out. The data contain 120,000 or so clones, over 75% of them singletons. Comments on this clone: Its cognate antigen is unknown.

CDR3 length: 16 amino acids. The V gene end was trimmed by 6 bases and the J gene end by 3 bases; junction bases not matched to a gene: 11. Germline assignment: CDR1 MNHEY and CDR2 SMNVEV (reference sequence). This specimen was peripheral blood, taken on day 0 of AZD1222 vaccination. This chain links TRBV27 with TRBJ2-1; TRBD2 matches 7 bases. The source is an adult in good health. This CDR3 is CASSPGGLRLYNEQFF. The CDR3 nucleotides read TGTGCCAGCAGCCCGGGGGGACTACGACTCTACAATGAGCAGTTCTTC.